The TCR beta chain described here comes from a study of vaccination and CD4 T cells after COVID-19. Study information: The stimulating agents, overlapping spike peptides, came from SARS-CoV-2, HCoV-NL63, HCoV-OC43 and HCoV-229E. Controls had a CEFX pool, an HIV-1 Nef pool, or no peptide added. Study conclusions and caveats: Of the reactive clones in convalescent patients, a median about 85% showed up only post-vaccination. The study examined relatively few convalescent patients and included no early post-infection timepoints.

Treatment meaning: roughly 10-day PBMC culture with coronavirus spike peptide pools or control peptides (ViraFEST assay). Unexposed donor CD4+ T cells predated the COVID-19 pandemic, collected 2011-2018. In regard to this clonotype: Antigen unknown.

The germline V and J ends were trimmed by 9 bases and 4 bases, with 12 bases remaining between them. Germline V CDR1 and CDR2: ENHRY, SYGVKD. This CDR3 has 13 residues. At the Johns Hopkins FTIC core, DNA taken from cultured CD4+ T cells was sequenced by way of the Oncomine TCR Beta short-read assay. Genomic DNA extraction was carried out from cultured CD4+ T cells. TCRdb passed the PCR reads through MiXCR, listing each CDR3 protein once. The data show 8,500 to 13,000 distinct CDR3 sequences, with almost 30% seen just once and more than 10% held by the top ten. The V gene is TRBV10-3, the J gene TRBJ1-4; tentative D call: TRBD1 (6 bases). The clonotype was recovered from a human donor in good health. The sequenced sample consisted of CD4+ T cells from blood, cultured in vitro. In DNA, the CDR3 is TGTGCCATAAACAGGGTGATTAATGAAAAACTGTTTTTT. Its protein product is CAINRVINEKLFF.